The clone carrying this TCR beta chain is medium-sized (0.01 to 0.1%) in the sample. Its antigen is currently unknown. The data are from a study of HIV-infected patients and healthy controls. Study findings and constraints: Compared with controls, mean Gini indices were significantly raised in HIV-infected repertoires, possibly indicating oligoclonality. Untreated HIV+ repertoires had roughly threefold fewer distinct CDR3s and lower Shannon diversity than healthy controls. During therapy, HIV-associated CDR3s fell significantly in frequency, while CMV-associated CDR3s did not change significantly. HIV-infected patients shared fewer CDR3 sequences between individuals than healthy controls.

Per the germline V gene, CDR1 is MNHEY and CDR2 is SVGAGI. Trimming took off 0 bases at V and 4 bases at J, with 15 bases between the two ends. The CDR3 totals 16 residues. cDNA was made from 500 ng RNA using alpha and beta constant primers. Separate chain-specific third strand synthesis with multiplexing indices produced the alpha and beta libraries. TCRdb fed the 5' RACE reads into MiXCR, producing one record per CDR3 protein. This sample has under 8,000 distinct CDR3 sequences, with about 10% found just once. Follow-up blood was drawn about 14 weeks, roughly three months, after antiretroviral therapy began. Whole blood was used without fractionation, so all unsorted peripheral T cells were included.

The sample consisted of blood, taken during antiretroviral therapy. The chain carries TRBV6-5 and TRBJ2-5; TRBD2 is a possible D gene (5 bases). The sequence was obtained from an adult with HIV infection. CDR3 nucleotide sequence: TGTGCCAGCAGTTACTCCCGCGGAGAGGGTAGAGAGACCCAGTACTTC. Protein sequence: CASSYSRGEGRETQYF.